The 22 T cell receptor beta chains below were found in one sample sequenced in a study of shared clonotypes between healthy human individuals. The assay was immunoSEQ multiplex PCR, and TCRdb's table has in-frame clones only and misses some. Among about 2.5 million clones listed, less than 95% were seen once. Input material: naive CD4+ T cells from PBMCs. Regarding subset: CD45RA+ positively selected. The receptors were gathered from a man between 18 and 35 years old in good health. Some clones in this sample may be carry-over from other donors' samples.

The chain links TRBV29-1 to TRBJ2-1; D remains unclear. The CDR3 runs 12 residues. Germline CDR1 reads SQVTM; CDR2 reads ANQGSEA. V dropped 7 bases and J dropped 7 bases, with 14 bases sitting between them. CDR3 nucleotides: TGCAGCGCGCCCTTGCGGAAAAATGAGCAGTTCTTC. Amino acids: CSAPLRKNEQFF.

V and J are TRBV7-3 and TRBJ2-3; 13 bases are a match to TRBD2. J lost 3 bases, V lost 0 bases, and 6 bases had no gene match. The CDR3 is made up of 18 amino acids. Germline-derived CDR1 and CDR2 are SGHTA and FQGTGA. The CDR3: CASSLTRTSGSRTDTQYF. As DNA, the CDR3 is TGTGCCAGCAGCTTAACCCGGACTAGCGGGAGTAGGACAGATACGCAGTATTTT.

As regards this clone: This sample includes further DNA sequences coding for the same CDR3. The J gene is TRBJ2-1, the V gene TRBV5-4; D call uncertain. With 0 bases removed from V and 1 base from J, the gap between germline ends came to 8 bases. The V gene's germline CDR1 is SGHNT and CDR2 YYREEE (reference sequence). This CDR3 spans 15 amino acids. For the CDR3, the DNA is TGTGCCAGCAGCTTGGCGGCGGTTTCCTACAATGAGCAGTTCTTC. It encodes CASSLAAVSYNEQFF.

V is TRBV5-1 and J is TRBJ2-7; 8 positions agree with TRBD1. The germline CDR1 and CDR2 sequences are SGHRS and YFSETQ. V lost 0 bases and J lost 0; bases outside the gene matches: 8. This CDR3 contains 17 residues. The CDR3 reads CASSLGGTGASSYEQYF. The CDR3 DNA is TGCGCCAGCAGCTTGGGGGGGACAGGTGCTAGCTCCTACGAGCAGTACTTC.

V usage is TRBV5-1 and J usage is TRBJ2-5; the D is unclear. Deletions cut 0 bases from V and 7 bases from J, with 10 bases between. The CDR3 length is 13 residues. Germline CDR1 is SGHRS and CDR2 is YFSETQ. In nucleotides, the CDR3 is TGCGCCAGCAGCTTGGACGGCTCCGGGACCCAGTACTTC. Translating it yields CASSLDGSGTQYF.

The CDR3 DNA is TGTGCCACCTCCCGGGACAGGGGACAGGAGACCCAGTACTTC. This encodes CATSRDRGQETQYF. The genes are TRBV19 and TRBJ2-5, with 10 positions matching TRBD1. This CDR3 region has 14 residues. V lost 10 bases to trimming and J lost 5 bases; unmatched junction nucleotides: 10. CDR1 is LNHDA, CDR2 SQIVND, per germline (reference sequence).

This rearrangement joins TRBV7-9 to TRBJ1-5; weak D call: TRBD1 (6 bases). This CDR3 contains 15 residues. Germline V gene data show CDR1 as SEHNR and CDR2 as FQNEAQ (reference sequence). V was clipped by 5 bases and J by 1 base, with 12 bases between them. The CDR3 bases are TGTGCCAGCAGCCCAATAGGGGGGAGCAATCAGCCCCAGCATTTT. It yields the protein CASSPIGGSNQPQHF.

The chain uses TRBV5-1 and TRBJ2-5; D remains unclear. Germline assignment: CDR1 SGHRS and CDR2 YFSETQ. Trimming took 4 bases from V and 4 from J, leaving 14 bases between them. The CDR3 is 14 residues long. DNA for the CDR3: TGCGCCAGCAGCCAATCTCTCCCCGGAGAGACCCAGTACTTC. Translating it yields CASSQSLPGETQYF.

This sequence joins TRBV28 and TRBJ1-2; the D gene is possibly TRBD1 (5 bases). The CDR3 runs 13 residues. Trimming stripped 9 bases from V and 2 bases from J, with 13 bases between. CDR1 MDHEN and CDR2 SYDVKM come from the germline V gene. CDR3 residues: CASWDSKNYGYTF. The DNA of the CDR3 is TGTGCCAGTTGGGACTCCAAAAACTATGGCTACACCTTC.

This clone was found once. V gene TRBV6-1 combines with J gene TRBJ2-7; D call uncertain. The CDR3 runs 15 residues. Trimming pared 10 bases from V and 3 bases from J, leaving 22 bases between. From germline, CDR1 is MNHNS and CDR2 SASEGT. The CDR3 DNA follows: TGTGCCATTGGTCCCATGTTTGACGGCGGCTACGAGCAGTACTTC. This sequence encodes CAIGPMFDGGYEQYF.

Note on this clone: The same CDR3 arises from other DNA sequences in this sample as well. This chain joins TRBV9 and TRBJ1-5; unclear D gene. Trimming shortened V by 0 bases and J by 1 base, and 2 bases separated the two germline ends. Germline-derived CDR1 and CDR2 are SGDLS and YYNGEE. The CDR3 spans 13 residues. CDR3: CASSVESNQPQHF. The DNA for the CDR3 is TGTGCCAGCAGCGTAGAGAGCAATCAGCCCCAGCATTTT.

This clone is a singleton in its sample. This sequence joins TRBV27 and TRBJ1-6, with unresolved D. The CDR3 loop spans 14 amino acids. Germline V gene lookup returns CDR1 MNHEY and CDR2 SMNVEV (reference sequence). V was trimmed by 2 bases and J by 7 bases, leaving 9 bases between them. CDR3 nucleotides: TGTGCCAGCAGTTTACGAGGGCCAAATTCACCCCTCCACTTT. Translated: CASSLRGPNSPLHF.

This chain joins TRBV4-2 and TRBJ2-5, with 8 positions matching TRBD2. Trimming took 1 base from V and 5 from J; bases not matched to a gene: 6. This CDR3 has 15 residues. Germline CDR1 LGHNA, CDR2 YNFKEQ. The CDR3 nucleotides are TGTGCCAGCAGCCAAGGGCGGGAGGTGTGGGAGACCCAGTACTTC. Encoded protein: CASSQGREVWETQYF.

This chain uses TRBV15 with TRBJ2-7, with TRBD1 matching over 10 bases. V gave up 3 bases and J gave up 7 bases; unmatched junction bases: 12. This CDR3 contains 16 residues. From germline, CDR1 is LNHNV and CDR2 YYDKDF (reference sequence). The CDR3 spells CATSRDSGTGALEQYF. The DNA of the CDR3 is TGTGCCACCAGCAGGGACTCCGGGACAGGGGCCTTAGAGCAGTACTTC.

The V call is TRBV27, the J call TRBJ1-2; maybe TRBD1 (5 bases). V was pared by 3 bases and J by 8 bases, with 13 bases between. The CDR3 length is 13 residues. Per the germline V gene, CDR1 is MNHEY and CDR2 is SMNVEV (reference sequence). The CDR3, as DNA: TGTGCCAGCAGTTTTAGGGCAGGGAAAGGCTACACCTTC. It yields the protein CASSFRAGKGYTF.

The rearrangement joins TRBV4-1 to TRBJ2-1; D may be TRBD2 (6 bases). The V end was cut by 1 base, the J end by 6 bases, with 19 bases between. This CDR3 is built from 17 residues. The germline V gene encodes CDR1 MGHRA and CDR2 YSYEKL. The CDR3 sequence is CASSQGHGDFLGNEQFF. The DNA for the CDR3 is TGCGCCAGCAGCCAAGGCCACGGGGACTTTTTGGGCAATGAGCAGTTCTTC.

CDR3: CAAGAGGLQETQYF. CDR3 bases: TGTGCCGCTGGAGCGGGGGGACTCCAAGAGACCCAGTACTTC. J is TRBJ2-5 and V is TRBV5-4; TRBD2 agrees at 9 bases. CDR1 SGHNT and CDR2 YYREEE come from the germline V gene (reference sequence). The V segment lost 10 bases and the J segment 1 base; nucleotides outside the gene matches: 8. The CDR3 length is 14 residues.

The chain uses TRBV10-1 and TRBJ2-5; a possible D gene is TRBD1 (6 bases). The germline V gene encodes CDR1 WNHNN and CDR2 SYGVQD (reference sequence). Trimming removed 4 bases from V and 4 bases from J, with 7 bases in between. The CDR3 contains 12 residues. The CDR3 spells CASSGGGETQYF. The CDR3 nucleotides read TGCGCCAGCAGTGGAGGGGGAGAGACCCAGTACTTC.

This chain uses TRBV10-3 with TRBJ2-3; perhaps D is TRBD1 or TRBD2 (5 bases each). CDR1 ENHRY and CDR2 SYGVKD come from the germline V gene. Trimming stripped 4 bases from V and 6 bases from J, with 11 bases between. The CDR3 spans 13 residues. Here the CDR3 reads CAISAGAPDTQYF. CDR3 in DNA: TGTGCCATCAGTGCCGGGGCTCCCGATACGCAGTATTTT.

The CDR3 sequence is CASSPGQGGNSPLHF. For the CDR3, the DNA is TGTGCCAGCAGCCCCGGACAGGGTGGCAATTCACCCCTCCACTTT. The chain uses TRBV7-3 and TRBJ1-6, with 8 bases lining up with TRBD1. This CDR3 region has 15 residues. V dropped 5 bases and J dropped 7; count of bases not matched to a gene: 7. Germline assignment: CDR1 SGHTA and CDR2 FQGTGA.

This chain connects TRBV4-2 to TRBJ1-5, with 7 bases identical to TRBD1. This CDR3 has 15 amino acids. CDR1 LGHNA and CDR2 YNFKEQ come from the germline V gene. V was clipped by 4 bases and J by 7 bases; unmatched bases: 10. The CDR3 coding sequence is TGTGCCAGCAGCCGCACAGGGGCTGAAGGACAGCCCCAGCATTTT. Residues: CASSRTGAEGQPQHF.

As regards this clone: The same CDR3 can be traced to other DNA sequences in this sample. The J gene is TRBJ2-5, the V gene TRBV15; either TRBD1 or TRBD2 may supply D (6 bases each). This CDR3 has 15 residues. Germline values: CDR1 LNHNV, CDR2 YYDKDF (reference sequence). V lost 0 bases and J lost 5, with 13 bases in between. CDR3 in DNA: TGTGCCACCAGCAGAGATCGGGGGCGACGGGAGACCCAGTACTTC. Translated: CATSRDRGRRETQYF.